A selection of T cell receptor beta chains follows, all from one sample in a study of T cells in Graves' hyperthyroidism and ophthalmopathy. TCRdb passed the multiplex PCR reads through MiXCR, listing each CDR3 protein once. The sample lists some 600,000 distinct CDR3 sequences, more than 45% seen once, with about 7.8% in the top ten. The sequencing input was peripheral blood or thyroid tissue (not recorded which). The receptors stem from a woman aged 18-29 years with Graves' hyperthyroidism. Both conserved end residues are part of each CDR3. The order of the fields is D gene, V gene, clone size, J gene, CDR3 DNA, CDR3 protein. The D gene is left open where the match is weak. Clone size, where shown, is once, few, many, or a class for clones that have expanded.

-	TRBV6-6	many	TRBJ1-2	TGTGCCAGCAGTGAGGTTGGGGCAGGAGGCTACACCTTC	CASSEVGAGGYTF
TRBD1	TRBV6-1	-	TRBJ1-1	TGTGCCAGCACCTTCGACAGGGACACTGAAGCTTTCTTT	CASTFDRDTEAFF
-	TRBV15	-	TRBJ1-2	TGTGCCACCAGCAGAGAAGTAGGGCGCGATGGCTACACCTTC	CATSREVGRDGYTF
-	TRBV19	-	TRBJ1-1	TGTGCCAGTAGCAATTACGGTCAGGGATACACTGAAGCTTTCTTT	CASSNYGQGYTEAFF
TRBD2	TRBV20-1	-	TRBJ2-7	TGCAGTGCTAGAGATAGGACTAGCGGGATACAAGAGCAGTACTTC	CSARDRTSGIQEQYF
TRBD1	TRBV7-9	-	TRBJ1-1	TGTGCCAGCAGCTGGGGACAGTACACTTTCTTT	CASSWGQYTFF
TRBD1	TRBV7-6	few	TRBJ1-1	TGTGCCAGCAGCTTACGGGGACAGGGGTCTGAAGCTTTCTTT	CASSLRGQGSEAFF
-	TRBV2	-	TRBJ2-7	TGTGCCAGCAGTAACCCTCGCGAGCAGTACTTC	CASSNPREQYF
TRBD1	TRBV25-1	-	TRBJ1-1	TGTGCTAGAGGACAGGCGGGGACTGAAGCTTTCTTT	CARGQAGTEAFF
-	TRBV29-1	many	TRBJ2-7	TGCAGCGCAGGACAGTTCCCCTACGAGCAGTACTTC	CSAGQFPYEQYF
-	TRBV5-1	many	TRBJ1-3	TGCGCCAGCAGCTTGGACGGCAGACGAAACACCATATATTTT	CASSLDGRRNTIYF
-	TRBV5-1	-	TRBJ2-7	TGCGCCAGCAGCTTCGAAGGAAGGGGCGAGCAGTACTTC	CASSFEGRGEQYF
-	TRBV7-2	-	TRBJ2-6	TGTGCCAGCAGCTTACTGGGGCCCGGGGCCAACGTCCTGACTTTC	CASSLLGPGANVLTF
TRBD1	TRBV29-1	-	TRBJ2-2	TGCAGCGTTTCGACCGACAGGGGGGGCGGGGAGCTGTTTTTT	CSVSTDRGGGELFF
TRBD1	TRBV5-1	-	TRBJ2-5	TGCGCCAGCAGCCAGGGACAGGGGGCGCGAGAGACCCAGTACTTC	CASSQGQGARETQYF
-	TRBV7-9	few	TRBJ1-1	TGTGCCAGCAGCCAAAACACTCGCGGAGCCACTGAAGCTTTCTTT	CASSQNTRGATEAFF
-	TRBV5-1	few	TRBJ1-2	TGCGCCAGCAGCTTGGCCCCAGGGACCTATGGCTACACCTTC	CASSLAPGTYGYTF
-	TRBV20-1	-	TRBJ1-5	TGCAGTGCTAGCCCTGGCGGGGGAAGACAGCCCCAGCATTTT	CSASPGGGRQPQHF
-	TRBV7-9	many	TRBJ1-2	TGTGCCAGCAGCTTCAACAGTAACTATGGCTACACCTTC	CASSFNSNYGYTF
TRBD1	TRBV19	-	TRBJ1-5	TGTGCCAGCAAGGGGACAGGGATTGGCAATCAGCCCCAGCATTTT	CASKGTGIGNQPQHF
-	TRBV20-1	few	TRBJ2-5	TGCAGTGCTGGGCGGGGAGAGACCCAGTACTTC	CSAGRGETQYF
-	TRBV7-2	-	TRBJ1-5	TGTGCCAGCAGCACCGATCTGAGCAATCAGCCCCAGCATTTT	CASSTDLSNQPQHF
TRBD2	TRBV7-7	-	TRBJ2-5	TGTGCTAGCGCCCGATGGACTAGCGGGAGTGAGACCCAGTACTTC	CASARWTSGSETQYF
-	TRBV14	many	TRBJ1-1	TGTGCCAGCAGCCAAGCCGTCTTGGGCTACACTGAAGCTTTCTTT	CASSQAVLGYTEAFF
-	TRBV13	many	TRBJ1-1	TGTGCCAGCACCCCTCGTATGAACACTGAAGCTTTCTTT	CASTPRMNTEAFF
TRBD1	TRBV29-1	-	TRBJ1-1	TGCAGCGTTGCCCGGGACAGGATAAACACTGAAGCTTTCTTT	CSVARDRINTEAFF
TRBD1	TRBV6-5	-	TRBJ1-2	TGTGCCAGCAGCCTGCAGGGGGAAGATGGCTACACCTTC	CASSLQGEDGYTF
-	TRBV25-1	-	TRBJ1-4	TGTGCCAGCAGTTTAGCGGGACGGGGTCCAACTAATGAAAAACTGTTTTTT	CASSLAGRGPTNEKLFF
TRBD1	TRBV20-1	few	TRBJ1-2	TGCAGTGCCAAACGGACAGGGACCTCGTTCGGCTACACCTTC	CSAKRTGTSFGYTF
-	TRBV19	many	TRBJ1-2	TGTGCCAGTAGCGAGACAGGAAACTATGGCTACACCTTC	CASSETGNYGYTF
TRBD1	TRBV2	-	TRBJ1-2	TGTGCCAGGGCCGGGACAGACTATTATGGCTACACCTTC	CARAGTDYYGYTF
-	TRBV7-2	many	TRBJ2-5	TGTGCCAGCAGCTTGGCCAGGGAATTGTCGGAGACCCAGTACTTC	CASSLARELSETQYF
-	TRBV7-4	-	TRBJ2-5	TGTGCCAGCAGCTTAGAATACAGGGCCGGAGAGACCCAGTACTTC	CASSLEYRAGETQYF
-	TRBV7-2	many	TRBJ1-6	TGTGCCAGCAGCTTACGCAGAGCTAATTCACCCCTCCACTTT	CASSLRRANSPLHF
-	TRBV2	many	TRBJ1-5	TGTGCCAGCAAGCAAAGCGGGTTTAATCAGCCCCAGCATTTT	CASKQSGFNQPQHF
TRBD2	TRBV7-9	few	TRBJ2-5	TGTGCCAGCAGCTATACTAGCGGGAGGGCGAGGCAAGAGACCCAGTACTTC	CASSYTSGRARQETQYF
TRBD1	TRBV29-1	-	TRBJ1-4	TGCAGCGTCGCGGGACAGGGACGGGAAAAACTGTTTTTT	CSVAGQGREKLFF
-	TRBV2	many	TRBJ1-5	TGTGCCAGCAGTGGGGCGGGGAACCAGCCCCAGCATTTT	CASSGAGNQPQHF
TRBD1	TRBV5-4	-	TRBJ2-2	TGTGCCAGCAGCAGGACAGGGGGATTCACCGGGGAGCTGTTTTTT	CASSRTGGFTGELFF
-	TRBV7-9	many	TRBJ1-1	TGTGCCAGCAGCTTGCAGACAGGCCTTACGACTGAAGCTTTCTTT	CASSLQTGLTTEAFF
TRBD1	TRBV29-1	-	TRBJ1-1	TGCAGCAAGACAGGGGCCATGAACACTGAAGCTTTCTTT	CSKTGAMNTEAFF
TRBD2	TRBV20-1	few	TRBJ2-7	TGCAGTGCTAGAATGGCTAGCGGAAGCTACGAGCAGTACTTC	CSARMASGSYEQYF
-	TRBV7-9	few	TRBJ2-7	TGTGCCAGCAGCTCCCATAGGGCGGGGGCGGGGGAGCAGTACTTC	CASSSHRAGAGEQYF
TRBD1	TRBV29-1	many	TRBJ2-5	TGCAGCGGAGGACAGGGGATATGGGAGACCCAGTACTTC	CSGGQGIWETQYF
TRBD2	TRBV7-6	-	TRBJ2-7	TGTGCCAGCAACTTAGGGGGTAGCGGGACTGGGTACGAGCAGTACTTC	CASNLGGSGTGYEQYF
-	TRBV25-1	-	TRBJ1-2	TGTGCCAGCAGTTCCTCGGGGGGCTACACCTTC	CASSSSGGYTF
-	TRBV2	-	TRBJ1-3	TGTGCCAGCAGTGAAGCCGGGGGATTAACTGGAAACACCATATATTTT	CASSEAGGLTGNTIYF
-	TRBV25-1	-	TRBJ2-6	TGTGCCAGCTCACCACAGAACTCTGGGGCCAACGTCCTGACTTTC	CASSPQNSGANVLTF
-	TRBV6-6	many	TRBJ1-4	TGTGCCAGCAGGACTTGGACTAATGAAAAACTGTTTTTT	CASRTWTNEKLFF
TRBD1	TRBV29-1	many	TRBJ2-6	TGCAGCGTTGGGGACAGCTCTGGGGCCAACGTCCTGACTTTC	CSVGDSSGANVLTF
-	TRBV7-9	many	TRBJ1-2	TGTGCCAACGACGGGGATGGCTACACCTTC	CANDGDGYTF
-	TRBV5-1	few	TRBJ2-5	TGCGCCAGCGCGGGACAGCTTCAAGAGACCCAGTACTTC	CASAGQLQETQYF
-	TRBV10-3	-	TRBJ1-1	TGTGCCATCAGTTCTGGTGAAGCTTTCTTT	CAISSGEAFF
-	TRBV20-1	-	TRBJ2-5	TGCGGCTGGGGACATCCCGGCCAAGAGACCCAGTACTTC	CGWGHPGQETQYF
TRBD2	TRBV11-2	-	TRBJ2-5	TGTGCCAGCAGCTGGGATTTAGCGGGAGTGGGGGAGACCCAGTACTTC	CASSWDLAGVGETQYF
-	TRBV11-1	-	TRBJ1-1	TGTGCCAGCAGCACCAACGGGAAAGAGGGCACTGAAGCTTTCTTT	CASSTNGKEGTEAFF
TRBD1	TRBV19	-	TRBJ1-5	TGTGCCAGTAGTGGGACAGGGACGGGCAATCAGCCCCAGCATTTT	CASSGTGTGNQPQHF
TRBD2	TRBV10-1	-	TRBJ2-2	TGCGCCAGCAGTGAGTCATTGGCGGGAGGCACCGGGGAGCTGTTTTTT	CASSESLAGGTGELFF
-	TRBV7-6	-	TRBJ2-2	TGTGCCAGCAGCTTTGGATGGGGGACCGGGGAGCTGTTTTTT	CASSFGWGTGELFF